This T cell receptor beta chain stems from a study of CD8+CD57+ T cells in acquired aplastic anemia. Study-wide context: Sorted CD4+ and CD8+ cells yielded DNA averaging around 3.5 ug. Study observations and caveats: Comparison of patients with controls identified approximately 28 shared CD8+ CDR3 sequences. Between the patient and control groups, CD8+ Simpson's diversity did not differ significantly.

The use of genomic DNA as template underpinned the TCR beta VDJ and CDR3 profiling. TCRdb re-called the reads with MiXCR, one entry per CDR3 protein. Of more than 150,000 distinct CDR3 sequences listed, 48% are singletons. Only patients with CD8+CD57+ cell expansion on flow cytometry were chosen for sequencing. No therapy had been given to the patients at the time of blood sampling. Trimming took 8 bases from V and 8 from J, leaving 10 bases between them. CDR3 length equals 11 residues. The germline CDR1 and CDR2 sequences are WNHNN and SYGVQD (reference sequence). With respect to this clonotype: The antigen is unknown.

This clonotype originated in a human donor with aplastic anemia. The genes are TRBV10-1 and TRBJ2-1; D not certain. The specimen was sorted CD4+, CD8+, or CD8+CD57+ T cells (not recorded which) from PBMCs. The CDR3 spells CASGVGYEQFF. The CDR3 nucleotides read TGCGCCAGCGGGGTTGGCTATGAGCAGTTCTTC.